This record covers a single T cell receptor (beta chain). Its cognate antigen has yet to be identified. No base qualities exist here, and no much larger clone lies one base off it. This sample is part of a study of cytomegalovirus exposure and HLA in healthy donors (TCRdb year 2017). Regarding the complete study: In an earlier analysis of some 550 of the donors, 276 Gb of sequence data and some 100 million unique TCR beta sequences from about 190 million T cells were reported. Around 320 gigabases of sequencing data and around 87 million unique TCR sequences were included in an early release covering roughly 600 HLA-typed donors. Among the roughly 400 genotyped donors, 75% to 90% belonged to the genetic ancestry cluster associated with self-reported Caucasian donors. The study was designed to test whether signatures of past pathogen exposure could be identified by cataloging public T cell receptors. The T cell repertoires of 670 or so subjects were profiled by immunosequencing and related to cytomegalovirus serostatus. A separate validation cohort of roughly 130 different subjects was used in addition to the roughly 670-subject first cohort. To predict cytomegalovirus infection status, the study combined high-throughput TCR immunosequencing, statistical association of individual TCRs with disease status, and machine learning. To study patterns of TCR occurrence, a later analysis re-analyzed previously published TCR beta repertoires from around 670 donors and added high-resolution HLA genotyping. Rather than using new phenotypic data, the later analysis identified candidate immune exposures from TCR beta sequences and from how often those sequences occurred across donors. In an earlier analysis of around 540 of the donors, high-throughput TCR beta sequencing was used to judge whether each TCR beta V gene segment behaved as functional or pseudogenic. Donor age, sex, ethnicity and CMV serostatus were compiled together with the repertoire data. A later genetic analysis used genome-wide SNP genotypes for about three fifths of the 666 donors, treating that subset as a discovery cohort. Every discovery cohort repertoire had been produced on one sequencing platform. Class I and class II HLA loci were covered by the typing at four-digit resolution. The number of typed donors differed by locus: roughly 620-630 for A, B, C, DRB1 and DQB1; 522 for DQA1; 606 for DPA1; and about 450 for DPB1. Four to six DR-DQ haplotypes were handled as single units for association and clustering because linkage in the cohort was strong. Among around 400 genotyped donors of the cohort, an average of around 250,000 unique TCR beta nucleotide sequences was sequenced per donor, of which about 18% were non-productive. What the authors observed across the whole study: Because HLA typing was unavailable for some donors at each locus, only the typed subset was used in association tests. Several of the top co-occurrence clusters appeared to be linked to parvovirus B19, influenza, CMV and Epstein-Barr virus, according to a later analysis. A further reported finding was that TCR beta sequences accurately predicted the HLA-A and HLA-B alleles for most subjects in the first cohort. The authors suggested that the approach could potentially be generalized to other disease states and immunological phenotypes. A later genetic analysis reported fewer N-insertions in productive TCRs among donors in an Asian-associated ancestry cluster than the approximately 670-donor mean. A total of about 150 TCR beta chains were listed by the study as associated with cytomegalovirus. Across donors, most TCR sequences were observed very rarely, whereas some public TCRs were present in many individuals. A group of highly shared sequence variants was considered likely to be a technical artifact of the sequencing pipeline. Cytomegalovirus status was reported to be diagnosed by the classifier with high specificity and sensitivity in both the original and validation cohorts. Assigning TCR associations to individual alleles was difficult when HLA alleles, especially DR and DQ, strongly co-occurred. The cohort was sequenced for TCR beta chains only, and without alpha or paired-chain data the features that could be detected were limited. In a later analysis, most CMV-associated TCR beta chains were found to appear HLA-restricted, with HLA associations seemingly driven largely by CMV exposure. About 15 rarely observed V segments, including chromosome 9 orphons, were excluded from the earlier analysis of about 600 of the donors because counts were too low. The presence/absence analyses assumed that sequencing depth was roughly uniform across donors, and that assumption may not be true. A later analysis found that HLA-associated TCR beta chains were more clonally expanded and had lower generation probabilities than equally common non-associated chains. Linkage disequilibrium might explain the correlated functional status among segregating V segments, but an unknown experimental factor could not be ruled out. For the cohort, immune exposure information was limited to CMV serostatus. An association between a missense DCLRE1C variant and V-gene and J-gene trimming of TCR beta chains was found in a later genetic analysis and replicated in an independent cohort. An earlier analysis of roughly 570 of the donors showed that most TCR beta V segments appeared in productive rearrangements either about 87% or about 30% of the time, which broadly matched IMGT annotations. Specific HLA alleles were associated with 16,951 TCR beta sequences at a false discovery rate of 0.05 in a later analysis. The 87-base-pair reads could not distinguish some IMGT-functional V segments, including TRBV6-2 and TRBV6-3, so those segments were excluded. A later analysis found that TCR association rates varied across HLA loci, with DRB1 alleles showing the most associated TCRs and HLA-C alleles the fewest. A few of the identified cytomegalovirus-associated TCR beta chains were confirmed in vitro to be specific for cytomegalovirus antigens.

The cohort comprised some 730 healthy bone marrow donors. At the time of sampling, all cohort members were nominally healthy, though unrecorded immune exposures were likely present. The donor tested CMV seropositive and was one of the 289 seropositive cohort members. Each donor provided a peripheral blood sample, and peripheral blood mononuclear cells were used for TCR beta sequencing. Genomic DNA was extracted from the blood cell samples with the Qiagen DNeasy Blood Extraction Kit. From a lookup of the germline V gene, CDR1 and CDR2 are SGHAT and FQNNGV. Trimming removed 3 bases from V and 8 bases from J; the gene matches leave 7 bases unexplained. The CDR3, cysteine through phenylalanine, is 14 amino acids long. This entry keeps only the CDR3 DNA: 42 bases, framed from base 1. The library was built by means of the immunoSEQ multiplex PCR assay. A mixture of 60 forward primers for TCR Vbeta segments and 13 reverse primers for TCR Jbeta segments was used in the multiplex PCR. Amplification of the CDR3 region of rearranged TCR beta genes was performed with a multiplex PCR assay on genomic DNA. The amplified TCR beta libraries were sequenced on the Illumina HiSeq System as 87-base-pair reads. On the authors' methods: Across the 600 to 700 repertoires, a later analysis counted 75 million to 90 million unique TCR beta chains, roughly 11 million of which were shared by at least two donors. A nearest-neighbor algorithm error-corrected the raw reads and collapsed the reads into unique sequences, merging closely related sequences to remove PCR and sequencing errors. CDR3 sequences were aligned to IMGT reference sequences to assign V, D and J gene segments. For a sequence to be retained, at least a six-nucleotide match to both a V gene segment and a J gene segment was required. Rearrangements were called productive when the CDR3 lacked stop codons and stayed in frame with V and J; all others were non-productive. CDR3 was defined according to IMGT convention as the region running from the second conserved V-encoded cysteine to the conserved J-encoded phenylalanine. In an earlier analysis of some 550 of the donors, sequences lacking an unambiguous match to a single V gene segment were excluded. In an earlier analysis of a few hundred of the donors, V segments were called functional above 56.7% productive rearrangements and were called segregating when the between-donor standard deviation exceeded 5%. A statistical classification framework was developed to diagnose cytomegalovirus status using the catalog of TCR beta chain sequences. In a later analysis, TCR nucleotide sequences were compared against IMGT/GENE-DB human TR gene sequences so that V and J genes could be assigned. The TCRdist pipeline was used in a later analysis to assign CDR3 sequences and most-parsimonious VDJ recombination scenarios. In a later analysis, each TCR beta chain was defined by its CDR3 amino acid sequence together with its V-gene family, and reads lacking a unique V-gene family were excluded. In a later analysis, 500 to 700 highly shared, low-generation-probability nucleotide sequences were removed to address suspected cross-contamination and a sequencing artifact. For each public chain, a later analysis derived a clonal expansion index from normalized ranks of inferred template counts within each repertoire. A later analysis computed generation probabilities with a VDJ recombination model fitted to out-of-frame rearrangements, and checked the results against IGoR. A later analysis scored TCR-TCR, TCR-HLA and TCR-CMV co-occurrence with hypergeometric tests, applying a repertoire-size bias correction to TCR pairs. To estimate false discovery rates, a later analysis permuted the HLA or CMV assignments 20 times. In a later analysis, co-occurring TCRs were grouped with DBSCAN, and TCRdist sequence similarity was added when clustering was performed within HLA-allele-positive subsets. Repertoires with fewer than 30,000 or more than 120,000 public chains, plus five repertoires with anomalous nucleotide sharing, were excluded from co-occurrence clustering. TCRdb's version of the immuneACCESS table is confined to in-frame rearrangements and falls short of the full clone set. An unresolved V gene accounts for under half of the shortfall where checked; the remainder is of unknown origin. V and J calls and clone size are as listed in that table; D and trimming were resolved from the DNA. Recorded for this sample are roughly 150,000 clones; more than 60% of them occurred a single time. The leading ten clones occupy around 11% of the sample.

This clonotype was obtained from a man aged 18-30 years in good health and CMV-seropositive. Here the chain combines TRBV11-2 and TRBJ2-1; 7 middle bases align to TRBD2. Sequencing used PBMCs. The sequence in DNA is TGTGCCAGCAGCTTGTCAACTAGCGCGGATGAGCAGTTCTTC. It is translated as CASSLSTSADEQFF.